This T cell receptor (beta chain) came from a study of blood T cells in healthy people across ages. A J-beta primer mix and a sample-barcoded 5' primer were used in a second PCR of about 6 to 12 cycles. TCRdb used MiXCR to reprocess the 5' RACE reads, holding one entry per CDR3 protein. The sample lists roughly 800,000 distinct CDR3 sequences, 20% to 30% occurring once. This CDR3 region has 17 residues. Germline CDR1 is SEHNR and CDR2 is FQNEAQ (reference sequence). Deletions cut 7 bases from V and 0 bases from J, with 16 bases between. The data were also submitted as part of a second study, on T cells of mothers and their children.

The sequencing input was blood. The chain links TRBV7-9 to TRBJ2-6; a possible D gene is TRBD1 (6 bases). This clonotype was obtained from a boy aged 5-17 years in good health. The CDR3 DNA is TGTGCCAGCACGCCGGGACACGACGCCTCTGGGGCCAACGTCCTGACTTTC. This sequence encodes CASTPGHDASGANVLTF.